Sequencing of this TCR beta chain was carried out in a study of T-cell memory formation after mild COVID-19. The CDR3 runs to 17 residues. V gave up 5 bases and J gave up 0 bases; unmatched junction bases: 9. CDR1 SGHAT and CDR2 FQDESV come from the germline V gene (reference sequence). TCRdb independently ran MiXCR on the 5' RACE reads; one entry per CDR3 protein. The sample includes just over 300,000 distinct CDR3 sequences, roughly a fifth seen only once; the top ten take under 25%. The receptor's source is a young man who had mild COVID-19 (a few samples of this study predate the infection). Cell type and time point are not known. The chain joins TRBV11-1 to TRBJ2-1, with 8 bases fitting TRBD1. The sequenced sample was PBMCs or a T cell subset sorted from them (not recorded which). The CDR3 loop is CASSPRQGSSSYNEQFF. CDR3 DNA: TGTGCCAGCAGCCCTAGACAGGGGTCCAGCTCCTACAATGAGCAGTTCTTC.